This T cell receptor beta chain was recorded in a study of T cell responses to AZD1222 COVID-19 vaccine. General study points: Repertoires in all cases were sampled only once the peak T cell response had passed. Nearly half of spike-specific TCRs reportedly target variant regions that are unmutated in the B.1.351 and B.1.1.7 variants. White British ancestry dominated among donors, who included more females, and clonal diversity was possibly underestimated. Just 5 to 7 people given AZD1222 tested seropositive at baseline.

Note on this clone: Its specificity is unknown.

The data were produced by immunoSEQ multiplex PCR, yet TCRdb's version contains in-frame clones alone and is incomplete. The sample holds over 150,000 clones, around 88% seen once. There are 17 residues in the CDR3. V lost 4 bases and J lost 7; bases outside the gene matches: 10. Germline V gives CDR1 SGDLS, CDR2 YYNGEE. The receptor's source is an adult in good health. The sequenced sample was peripheral blood, obtained on day 0 of AZD1222 vaccination. V and J are TRBV9 and TRBJ2-2, with 13 bases lining up with TRBD2. CDR3 in DNA: TGTGCCAGCAGCCCGCGACTAGCGGGGGGAACTGACGGGGAGCTGTTTTTT. It specifies CASSPRLAGGTDGELFF.